Below are 16 T cell receptor beta chains sequenced from a single sample in a study of cytomegalovirus exposure and HLA in healthy donors. The PCR ran on 60 Vbeta and 13 Jbeta primers. The assay was immunoSEQ multiplex PCR, and TCRdb's table has in-frame clones only and misses some. The repertoire holds about 150,000 clones, with around three quarters as singletons. Specimen: PBMCs. These receptor sequences come from a woman aged 35 to 49 in good health and CMV-seronegative.

J is TRBJ1-1 and V is TRBV9; TRBD1 aligns across 8 bases. The CDR3 totals 15 residues. Germline trimming cut 3 bases from V and 4 bases from J; bases unmatched to any gene: 8. The germline V gene encodes CDR1 SGDLS and CDR2 YYNGEE. CDR3 DNA sequence: TGTGCCAGCAGCGCTTGGACAGGGTCGGGCACTGAAGCTTTCTTT. Translated, it gives CASSAWTGSGTEAFF.

The chain joins TRBV15 to TRBJ2-3; the match to TRBD2 covers 7 bases. CDR1 is LNHNV and CDR2 is YYDKDF in the germline V gene (reference sequence). The CDR3 runs 15 residues. Trimming removed 5 bases from V and 2 bases from J; junction bases left unmatched: 7. In nucleotides, the CDR3 is TGTGCCACCAGCCGCGGCCTAGCGGCCACAGATACGCAGTATTTT. Its translation: CATSRGLAATDTQYF.

The chain recombines TRBV28 with TRBJ1-6; D gene unclear. Germline loops: CDR1 MDHEN, CDR2 SYDVKM. The CDR3 is 13 amino acids. Trimming removed 7 bases at V and 6 bases at J, with 10 bases between. The CDR3 DNA is TGTGCCAGCACTCTAATCGGTAATTCACCCCTCCACTTT. This encodes CASTLIGNSPLHF.

The rearrangement uses TRBV18 and TRBJ1-2, with D possibly matching TRBD1 (6 bases). CDR3 length equals 15 residues. V lost 2 bases, J lost 5 bases, and 15 bases lay in between. CDR1 KGHSH and CDR2 LQKENI come from the germline V gene. DNA for the CDR3: TGTGCCAGCTCACCAGGCTCGGGGACACTTTATGGCTACACCTTC. It specifies CASSPGSGTLYGYTF.

This clone has more than one count but fewer than ten. The rearrangement links TRBV19 to TRBJ2-2; D uncertain. CDR3 length: 13 amino acids. With 8 bases removed from V and 1 base from J, the gap between germline ends came to 8 bases. The germline V gene encodes CDR1 LNHDA and CDR2 SQIVND (reference sequence). The CDR3 is CASRPGNTGELFF. In DNA form, the CDR3 reads TGTGCCAGTCGCCCGGGGAACACCGGGGAGCTGTTTTTT.

The chain carries TRBV7-9 and TRBJ2-3, with TRBD2 matching 10 bases. Germline CDR1 and CDR2: SEHNR and FQNEAQ (reference sequence). This CDR3 is 15 amino acids long. Trimming cost V 3 bases and J 4 bases; bases outside gene matches: 4. The CDR3 DNA is TGTGCCAGCAGCTTTCTAGCGGGAGAAGCAGATACGCAGTATTTT. Amino acids: CASSFLAGEADTQYF.

The gene calls are TRBV7-9 and TRBJ1-1; D possibly corresponds to TRBD1 (5 bases). Germline V CDR1 and CDR2: SEHNR, FQNEAQ (reference sequence). The CDR3 loop spans 15 amino acids. The V gene lost 5 bases and the J gene lost 1 base, with 14 bases spanning the gap. CDR3 loop: CASSPRLQGNTEAFF. CDR3 DNA: TGTGCCAGCAGCCCGCGTCTCCAGGGGAACACTGAAGCTTTCTTT. Together with reference TRBV7-9 and TRBJ1-1, the CDR3 gives the full variable domain: DTGVSQNPRHKITKRGQNVTFRCDPISEHNRLYWYRQTLGQGPEFLTYFQNEAQLEKSRLLSDRFSAERPKGSFSTLEIQRTEQGDSAMYLCASSPRLQGNTEAFFGQGTRLTVV.

V is TRBV30 and J is TRBJ1-5; 7 nucleotides align to TRBD1. V lost 5 bases and J lost 6; bases outside the gene matches: 4. Germline V gene data show CDR1 as GTSNPN and CDR2 as SVGIG (reference sequence). The CDR3 runs 12 residues. CDR3 residues: CAWDRESQPQHF. The CDR3 DNA is TGTGCCTGGGACAGGGAAAGTCAGCCCCAGCATTTT.

This chain joins TRBV29-1 and TRBJ1-1, with a tentative D call TRBD1 (6 bases). The CDR3 is 13 amino acids. The V end was cut by 6 bases, the J end by 3 bases, with 14 bases between. The germline V gene encodes CDR1 SQVTM and CDR2 ANQGSEA. Here the CDR3 reads CSVEQGWDTEAFF. In nucleotides, the CDR3 is TGCAGCGTGGAACAGGGATGGGACACTGAAGCTTTCTTT.

The V gene is TRBV19, the J gene TRBJ2-3; TRBD1 aligns across 9 bases. CDR1 is LNHDA, CDR2 SQIVND, per germline (reference sequence). With V trimmed by 3 bases and J by 3 bases, 4 bases remained unmatched. The CDR3 is 15 residues long. CDR3 sequence reads: CASSIGTGLTDTQYF. The CDR3 nucleotides read TGTGCCAGTAGTATCGGGACAGGGTTAACAGATACGCAGTATTTT.

The chain employs TRBV18 and TRBJ2-3; 12 bases fit TRBD2. The CDR3 length is 16 residues. CDR1 KGHSH and CDR2 LQKENI come from the germline V gene. Trimming took 3 bases from V and 2 from J; bases not matched to a gene: 3. The CDR3 is CASSPTSGGPTDTQYF. CDR3 nucleotide sequence: TGTGCCAGCTCACCGACTAGCGGGGGCCCCACAGATACGCAGTATTTT. The variable domain in full, completed from reference TRBV18 and TRBJ2-3, reads NAGVMQNPRHLVRRRGQEARLRCSPMKGHSHVYWYRQLPEEGLKFMVYLQKENIIDESGMPKERFSAEFPKEGPSILRIQQVVRGDSAAYFCASSPTSGGPTDTQYFGPGTRLTVL.

To note about this clone: Other DNA sequences in this specimen translate into the identical CDR3. The rearrangement uses TRBV28 and TRBJ1-2; no clear D. Per the germline V gene, CDR1 is MDHEN and CDR2 is SYDVKM. Deletions cut 1 base from V and 5 bases from J, with 8 bases between. CDR3 length equals 13 residues. For the CDR3, the DNA is TGTGCCAGCAGTTTATCCCCCTCGTATGGCTACACCTTC. Translated: CASSLSPSYGYTF.

This chain joins TRBV6-1 and TRBJ1-2; D unresolved. Germline V CDR1 and CDR2: MNHNS, SASEGT. Between the trimmed V and J ends, which lost 2 bases and 2 bases, there was a span of 6 bases. This CDR3 is built from 13 residues. The chain's CDR3 is CASSEFRNYGYTF. The CDR3 nucleotides read TGTGCCAGCAGTGAATTCAGGAACTATGGCTACACCTTC.

This chain joins TRBV14 and TRBJ2-1, with 7 bases identical to TRBD2. The CDR3 runs 13 residues. Germline V gene data show CDR1 as SGHDN and CDR2 as FVKESK. With V trimmed by 4 bases and J by 6 bases, 3 bases remained unmatched. DNA of the CDR3: TGTGCCAGCAGCCGGACTAGGGGCAATGAGCAGTTCTTC. It codes for CASSRTRGNEQFF.

This clone has only one observation. The chain is built from TRBV5-6 and TRBJ2-7; 8 positions match TRBD1. Trimming cost V 2 bases and J 0 bases; bases outside gene matches: 7. The CDR3 spans 16 residues. Germline CDR1 and CDR2: SGHDT and YYEEEE. This chain's CDR3 is CASSFQRQGPSYEQYF. CDR3 in DNA: TGTGCCAGCAGCTTCCAGCGACAGGGGCCCTCCTACGAGCAGTACTTC.

This chain links TRBV7-8 with TRBJ2-1; TRBD2 matches at 7 bases. Germline V gene lookup returns CDR1 SGHVS and CDR2 FQNEAQ. This CDR3 region has 15 residues. J lost 0 bases, V lost 6 bases, and 5 bases had no gene match. The CDR3 here is CASRFLAASYNEQFF. The CDR3 nucleotides are TGTGCCAGCAGATTTCTAGCGGCCTCCTACAATGAGCAGTTCTTC.